This T cell receptor beta chain was sequenced during a study of identical twins. Overall study results and limits: Beta out-of-frame sequences showed weaker excess sharing between twins. Fewer insertions marked abundant cord blood beta clonotypes; young adult naive trended weakly, memory not at all.

Using its own MiXCR run on the 5' RACE reads, TCRdb lists one record per CDR3 protein. This table holds a few hundred thousand distinct CDR3 sequences, about 9% found once. This clonotype was seen a few times. Its specificity is unknown. Germline CDR1 and CDR2: DFQATT and SNEGSKA (reference sequence). This CDR3 is built from 15 residues. V was pared by 0 bases and J by 2 bases, with 14 bases between. The sample was also linked to a second study, of yellow fever vaccine responses in identical twins. That publication notes: The authors reported partly convergent, partly personalized vaccine responses in identical twins.

Sequenced input: CD8+ T cells sorted from blood. The V and J genes are TRBV20-1 and TRBJ2-7, with D possibly being TRBD1 (6 bases). This TCR was sampled from a woman between 18 and 30 years old in good health. The CDR3 DNA sequence: TGCAGTGCTAGAGATCGCCAGGGGACCCCCTACGAGCAGTACTTC. This translates into CSARDRQGTPYEQYF.